This T cell receptor (beta chain) appears in the sequencing data of a study of CD8+ T cells in alopecia areata. The study, taken as a whole, reports: It was lesional scalp, especially alopecia totalis/universalis, that showed higher clonality than normal scalp. Compared with mice, patients displayed less clear TCR sharing, possibly for HLA-related reasons.

In regard to this clone: The antigen is unknown.

Extraction of RNA preceded its reverse transcription into cDNA, which served as the sequencing template. The table came from immunoSEQ multiplex PCR; TCRdb's copy has only in-frame clones and leaves some out. This sample yields almost 250,000 clones, of which under 70% are seen a single time; 1.2% belongs to the top ten. Germline V gene data show CDR1 as ENHRY and CDR2 as SYGVKD. Unmatched junction bases numbered 7, after V lost 10 bases and J lost 6 bases. The CDR3 is 13 residues long. Lesional scalp punch biopsies and peripheral blood came from alopecia areata patients. The authors sorted CD4+ and CD8+ T cells from PBMCs.

This clonotype was obtained from a human donor with alopecia areata. The rearrangement uses TRBV10-3 and TRBJ1-2, with 11 bases fitting TRBD1. Sample: CD4+ T cells sorted from blood, taken at week 0. In DNA form, the CDR3 reads TGTGCCAGTTGGACAGGGGGCGGTGATGGCTACACCTTC. Encoded protein: CASWTGGGDGYTF.